The clone carrying this T cell receptor beta chain has a handful of counts. Its antigen remains unidentified. The sample originates from a study of CD8 T cells in ankylosing spondylitis. Whole-study results and caveats: Disease-linked clones reportedly concentrated significantly in matched ankylosing spondylitis synovial fluid. Certain motif variants had earlier been reported in reactive arthritis synovial fluid and blood. Disease-linked clones had a CD8+ phenotype and relatively low frequency in peripheral blood.

Libraries for TCR beta were made by quantitative 5'-RACE with molecular barcodes. TCRdb itself ran the 5' RACE reads through MiXCR, one entry per CDR3 protein. The table records approximately 240,000 distinct CDR3 sequences, 20% to 30% of them present only once. V lost 6 bases and J lost 2, with 16 bases in between. Germline lookup yields CDR1 DFQATT and CDR2 SNEGSKA (reference sequence). The CDR3 is 14 residues long. This TCR was sampled from a male donor with ankylosing spondylitis or in good health (not recorded which). Sequences were obtained from blood, either unsorted or a sorted T cell fraction (not recorded which). The V call is TRBV20-1, the J call TRBJ2-5, with D perhaps TRBD2 (7 bases). The DNA of the CDR3 is TGCAGTGCCGGGGGGCGGACGGTTCAAGAGACCCAGTACTTC. Encoded protein: CSAGGRTVQETQYF.